The source of this T cell receptor (beta chain) is a study of T-cell memory formation after mild COVID-19. Germline CDR1 is SGHTA and CDR2 is FQGNSA. V shed 2 bases and J 4 bases; nucleotides not matched to a gene: 12. This CDR3 comprises 17 residues. Using its own MiXCR run on the 5' RACE reads, TCRdb lists one record per CDR3 protein. Of 550,000 to 700,000 distinct CDR3 sequences listed, roughly 17% were seen once; the top ten hold about 12%. This sequence joins TRBV7-2 and TRBJ2-7, with TRBD2 matching over 9 bases. The sequence came from an adult woman who had mild COVID-19 (a few samples of this study predate the infection). Cell type and time point are not known. Sequenced input: PBMCs or a T cell subset sorted from them (not recorded which). CDR3 loop: CASSLYLSGTSWYEQYF. Here the CDR3 DNA reads TGTGCCAGCAGCTTATATCTCTCCGGGACTAGCTGGTACGAGCAGTACTTC.